Detailed here is one TCR beta chain. The data were taken from a study of blood T cell repertoires in COVID-19. CDR1 is SQVTM and CDR2 is ANQGSEA in the germline V gene. CDR3 length equals 13 residues. Trimming removed 0 bases from V and 4 bases from J, with 8 bases in between. Sequenced by immunoSEQ multiplex PCR; TCRdb stores in-frame clones only, minus some. The sample carries approximately 74,000 clones, approximately 87% recorded once. The TCR was taken from a woman aged 55-69 years with acute or convalescent COVID-19. The chain carries TRBV29-1 and TRBJ2-3; TRBD1 might be the D (5 bases). The sequenced sample consisted of peripheral blood. The CDR3: CSVEDSRADTQYF. The DNA for the CDR3 is TGCAGCGTTGAAGATTCCAGGGCAGATACGCAGTATTTT.